This T cell receptor beta chain was captured by sequencing in a study of response to subunit inactivated influenza vaccine. The CDR3 covers 13 residues. Trimming left V 9 bases short and J 1 base short, with 10 bases between. Germline lookup yields CDR1 MDHEN and CDR2 SYDVKM. TCRdb analysed the RT-PCR reads with MiXCR anew, one entry per CDR3 protein. The sample has about 540,000 distinct CDR3 sequences, approximately 22% seen once. The data were also submitted as part of a second study, on T cells expressing NK-cell markers. Per that study: Synthesis of TCR beta cDNA relied on 5'RACE template switching carrying UMIs. With an anti-gamma-delta TCR antibody, sorting in several experiments was kept to alpha-beta TCR T cells. Of CD8+ T cells, about 1.0-8% belonged to dominant NKG2C+ clonotypes in more than five donors. Whether expanded NKG2C+ T cell clones recognized HCMV stayed uncertain.

V and J are TRBV28 and TRBJ1-5; no clear D gene. The TCR was taken from a man aged 45-65 years who received an inactivated influenza vaccine. The specimen comprised CD4+ T cells sorted from PBMCs, sampled 11 to 12 days after vaccination. DNA for the CDR3: TGTGCCAGTCTGGGTGGGAGCAATCAGCCCCAGCATTTT. Its protein product is CASLGGSNQPQHF.